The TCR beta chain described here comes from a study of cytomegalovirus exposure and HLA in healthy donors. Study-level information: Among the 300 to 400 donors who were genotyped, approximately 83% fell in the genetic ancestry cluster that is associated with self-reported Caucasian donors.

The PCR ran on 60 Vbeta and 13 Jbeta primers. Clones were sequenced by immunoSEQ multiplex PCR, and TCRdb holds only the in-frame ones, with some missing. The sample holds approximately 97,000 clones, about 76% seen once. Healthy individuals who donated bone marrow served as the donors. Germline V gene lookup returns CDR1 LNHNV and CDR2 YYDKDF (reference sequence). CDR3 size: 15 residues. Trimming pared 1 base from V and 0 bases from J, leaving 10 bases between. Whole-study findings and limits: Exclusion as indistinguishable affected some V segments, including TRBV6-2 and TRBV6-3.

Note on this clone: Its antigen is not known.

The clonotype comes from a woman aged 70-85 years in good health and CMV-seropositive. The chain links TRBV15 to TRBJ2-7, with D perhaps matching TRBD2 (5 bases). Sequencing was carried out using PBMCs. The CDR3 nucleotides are TGTGCCACCAGCAGAGGTCGGGAACGCTCCTACGAGCAGTACTTC. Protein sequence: CATSRGRERSYEQYF.